This T cell receptor (beta chain) derives from a study of cytomegalovirus exposure and HLA in healthy donors. Across the whole study: Earlier findings included 90 million to 120 million unique TCR beta sequences obtained from 150 million to 200 million T cells.

13 Jbeta primers and 60 Vbeta primers were used for the PCR. Original analysis: Roughly 9.9 million shared chains were among the roughly 78 million unique TCR beta chains that a later analysis counted. Sequenced by immunoSEQ multiplex PCR; TCRdb stores in-frame clones only, minus some. The D gene and trimming were derived from the DNA, and the V and J assignments and clone size from that table. This sample has approximately 250,000 clones; roughly 84% occur once, and the top ten carry roughly 0.26%. Germline V gene sequence: CDR1 LGHNA, CDR2 YNFKEQ. The J segment lost 0 bases and the V segment lost 1 base, leaving 4 bases of the junction unmatched. This CDR3 spans 17 amino acids. Findings and limits, study-wide: Among the CMV-associated chains, three were confirmed in vitro as specific for CMV antigens.

To note about this clone: Its specificity is not known.

The chain has TRBV4-2 and TRBJ2-7, with 12 bases identical to TRBD2. The sequenced material came from PBMCs. This TCR was recovered from a girl aged 2-10 years in good health and CMV-seronegative. The CDR3 here is CASSQASTSGSSYEQYF. The CDR3 nucleotides read TGTGCCAGCAGCCAAGCCTCGACTAGCGGGAGCTCCTACGAGCAGTACTTC.